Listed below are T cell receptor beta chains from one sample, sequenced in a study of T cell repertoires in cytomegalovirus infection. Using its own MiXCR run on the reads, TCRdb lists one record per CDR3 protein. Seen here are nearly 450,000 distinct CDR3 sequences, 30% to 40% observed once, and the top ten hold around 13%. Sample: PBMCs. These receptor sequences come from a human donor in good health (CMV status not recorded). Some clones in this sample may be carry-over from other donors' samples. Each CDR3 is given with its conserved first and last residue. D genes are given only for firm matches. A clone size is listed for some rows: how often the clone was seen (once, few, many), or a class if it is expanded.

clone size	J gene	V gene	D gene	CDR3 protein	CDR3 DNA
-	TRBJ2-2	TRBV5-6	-	CASSVRPRGTGRTKNTGELFF	TGTGCCAGCAGCGTAAGACCCCGCGGCACAGGACGAACAAAGAACACCGGGGAGCTGTTTTTT
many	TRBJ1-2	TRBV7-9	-	CASSATGYGYTF	TGTGCCAGCAGCGCCACAGGGTATGGCTACACCTTC
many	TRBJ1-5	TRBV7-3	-	CASSLRGGGPQHF	TGTGCCAGCAGCTTAAGGGGGGGTGGGCCCCAGCATTTT
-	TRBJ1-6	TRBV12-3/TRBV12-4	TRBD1	CANSSRPGQYNSPLHF	TGTGCCAACAGTTCCCGCCCGGGACAGTATAATTCACCCCTCCACTTT
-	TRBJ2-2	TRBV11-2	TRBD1	CASSLGPGGGIGELFF	TGTGCCAGCAGCTTAGGGCCAGGGGGCGGTATCGGGGAGCTGTTTTTT
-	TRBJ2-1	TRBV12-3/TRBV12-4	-	CASSLGGAKDNEQFF	TGTGCCAGCAGTTTAGGCGGGGCCAAGGACAATGAGCAGTTCTTC
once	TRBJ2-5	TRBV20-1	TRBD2	CSATRTSGVETQYF	TGCAGTGCTACACGGACTAGCGGGGTAGAGACCCAGTACTTC
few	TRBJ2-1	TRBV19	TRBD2	CASSIRLAGGNEQFF	TGTGCCAGTAGTATCCGGCTAGCGGGGGGGAATGAGCAGTTCTTC
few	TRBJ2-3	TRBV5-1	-	CASSLRPGLTDTQYF	TGCGCCAGCAGCTTGAGGCCGGGACTCACAGATACGCAGTATTTT
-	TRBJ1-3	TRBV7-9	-	CASSFTGNTIYF	TGTGCCAGCAGCTTTACGGGAAACACCATATATTTT
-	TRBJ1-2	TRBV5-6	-	CASSLIDQGTRRLYGYTF	TGTGCCAGCAGCTTGATCGACCAGGGTACCCGCAGACTCTATGGCTACACCTTC
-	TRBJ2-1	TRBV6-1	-	CASSEVGGRHNEQFF	TGTGCCAGCAGTGAGGTGGGGGGACGACACAATGAGCAGTTCTTC
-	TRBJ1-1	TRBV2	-	CASSDQKIKNTEAFF	TGTGCCAGCAGTGACCAGAAAATTAAGAACACTGAAGCTTTCTTT
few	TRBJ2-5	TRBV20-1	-	CSARAGEAQETQYF	TGCAGTGCTAGAGCGGGGGAGGCCCAAGAGACCCAGTACTTC
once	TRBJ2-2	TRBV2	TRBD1	CASRQGARELFF	TGTGCCAGCAGACAGGGGGCTCGGGAGCTGTTTTTT
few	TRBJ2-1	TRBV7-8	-	CASSVDGSSYNEQFF	TGTGCCAGCAGCGTCGACGGGAGCTCCTACAATGAGCAGTTCTTC
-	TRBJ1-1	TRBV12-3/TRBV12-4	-	CASSGDGQGSEAFF	TGTGCCAGCAGTGGGGACGGGCAGGGCTCTGAAGCTTTCTTT
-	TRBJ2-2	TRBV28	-	CASSLSGVSAGELFF	TGTGCCAGCAGTTTGTCTGGGGTGAGCGCCGGGGAGCTGTTTTTT
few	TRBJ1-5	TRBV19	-	CASSIVTGSNQPQHF	TGTGCCAGTAGTATAGTGACGGGTAGCAATCAGCCCCAGCATTTT
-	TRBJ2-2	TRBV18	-	CASSLGPPAPNTGELFF	TGTGCCAGCTCCCTCGGCCCACCAGCCCCGAACACCGGGGAGCTGTTTTTT
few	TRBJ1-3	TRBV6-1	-	CASSTGSRNTIYF	TGTGCCAGCAGTACAGGCTCCCGAAACACCATATATTTT
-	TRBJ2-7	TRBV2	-	CASSESGPAAEQYF	TGTGCCAGCAGTGAATCGGGGCCAGCGGCCGAGCAGTACTTC
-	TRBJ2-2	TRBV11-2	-	CASSSARGELFF	TGTGCCAGCAGCTCCGCCCGCGGGGAGCTGTTTTTT
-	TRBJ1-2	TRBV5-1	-	CASSPARGVYGYTF	TGCGCCAGCAGCCCGGCTAGGGGCGTCTATGGCTACACCTTC
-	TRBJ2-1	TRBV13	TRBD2	CASSLQAGGPNEQFF	TGTGCCAGCAGCTTACAAGCGGGGGGCCCGAATGAGCAGTTCTTC
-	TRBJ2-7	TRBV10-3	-	CAIRRGDFNEQYF	TGTGCCATCAGGAGGGGGGACTTCAACGAGCAGTACTTC
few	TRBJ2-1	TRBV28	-	CASSLEISEQFF	TGTGCCAGCAGTTTGGAAATTAGTGAGCAGTTCTTC